This note documents a single T cell receptor (beta chain) sequence. The antigen remains unidentified. The data were taken from a study of beta chain features in type 1 diabetes. Study-level points and caveats: VDJ junctions from type 1 diabetes patients carried fewer insertions and larger deletions.

Expressed TCRB transcripts got sequenced, as all isolated RNA was reverse transcribed. Clones were sequenced by immunoSEQ multiplex PCR, and TCRdb holds only the in-frame ones, with some missing. The sample has about 620,000 clones, 15% to 18% seen once. The clonotype comes from a man aged 18 to 30 in good health. The sample comprised naive CD4+ T cells from blood.

CDR3 loop: CASSGSGYNEQFF. CDR3 nucleotide sequence: TGTGCCAGCAGCGGGAGTGGATACAATGAGCAGTTCTTC. V usage is TRBV9 and J usage is TRBJ2-1; D gene ambiguous. V lost 3 bases, J lost 4 bases, and 8 bases lay in between. CDR1 is SGDLS and CDR2 is YYNGEE in the germline V gene. This CDR3 comprises 13 residues.